This T cell receptor beta chain emerged from a study of T-cell reconstitution after alpha-beta-depleted transplantation in children. Regarding the study as a whole: The origin of alpha-beta T cells about two months after transplant was reportedly several hundred expanded graft clones.

This clonotype was recorded at least ten times. Its antigen is unidentified. This sample's TCRbeta library carried unique molecular identifier barcodes. TCRdb processed the PCR reads anew with MiXCR; each CDR3 protein has one entry. The table shows 200,000 or so distinct CDR3 sequences, with approximately 8.4% occurring only once. Trimming stripped 3 bases from V and 9 bases from J, with 15 bases between. The CDR3 runs to 14 residues. The source material was PBMCs, mostly from graft donor cells, sampled 360 days after TCRalphabeta/CD19-depleted stem cell transplant. This sequence was found in a male patient aged 2 to 10 who had a stem cell transplant for acute myeloid leukemia, so the T cells may come from the graft donor. This chain connects TRBV12-3 or TRBV12-4 to TRBJ2-1, with D uncertain. The CDR3 protein is CASSFPTLGREQFF. CDR3 DNA sequence: TGTGCCAGCAGTTTCCCGACATTGGGTCGTGAGCAGTTCTTC.